This T cell receptor beta chain comes out of a study of blood T cell repertoires in COVID-19. At the level of the study: Samples representing acute and convalescent COVID-19 were sourced from the United States, Italy and Spain. PBMCs, B-cell-depleted T cells, or T cells were the source of the cDNA or gDNA that made up the material.

This CDR3 comprises 14 residues. The V gene's germline CDR1 is SGDLS and CDR2 YYNGEE. Trimming pared 3 bases from V and 4 bases from J, leaving 10 bases between. As handled by the study authors: Amplification from reference gene primers served as the basis for estimated nucleated cell counts. Data came from immunoSEQ multiplex PCR; TCRdb stores just in-frame clones and leaves some out. From that table come the V and J calls and clone size; the DNA was used to work out D and trimming. Of some 140,000 clones in the sample, around 82% were seen once. Membership in each cohort depended on participant-reported clinical history.

This receptor was taken from a man aged 35-49 years with acute COVID-19. Material: PBMCs or T cells enriched from blood (not recorded which). The chain recombines TRBV9 with TRBJ1-4; no definite D call. CDR3 DNA sequence: TGTGCCAGCAGCGAGGAGGAGGGTAATGAAAAACTGTTTTTT. It codes for CASSEEEGNEKLFF. Together with reference TRBV9 and TRBJ1-4, the CDR3 gives the full variable domain: DSGVTQTPKHLITATGQRVTLRCSPRSGDLSVYWYQQSLDQGLQFLIQYYNGEERAKGNILERFSAQQFPDLHSELNLSSLELGDSALYFCASSEEEGNEKLFFGSGTQLSVL.